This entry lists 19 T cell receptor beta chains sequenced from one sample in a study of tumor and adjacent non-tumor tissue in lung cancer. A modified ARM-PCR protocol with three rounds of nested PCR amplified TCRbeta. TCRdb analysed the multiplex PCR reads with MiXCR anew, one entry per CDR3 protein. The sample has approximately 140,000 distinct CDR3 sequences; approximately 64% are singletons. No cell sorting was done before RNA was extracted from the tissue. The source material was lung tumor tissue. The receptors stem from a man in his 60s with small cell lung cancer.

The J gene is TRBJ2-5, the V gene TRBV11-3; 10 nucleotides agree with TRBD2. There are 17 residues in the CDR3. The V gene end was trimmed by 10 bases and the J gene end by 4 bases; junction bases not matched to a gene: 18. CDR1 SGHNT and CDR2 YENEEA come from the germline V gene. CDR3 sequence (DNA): TGTGCCAACAGTTTAGGTCGGCTAGCGGGAGCGGGAGAGACCCAGTACTTC. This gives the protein CANSLGRLAGAGETQYF.

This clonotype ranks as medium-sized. CDR3 loop: CASSAGTGAQETQYF. As DNA, the CDR3 is TGCGCCAGCAGCGCCGGGACAGGGGCCCAAGAGACCCAGTACTTC. The genes are TRBV4-1 and TRBJ2-5; 10 bases match TRBD1. The CDR3 runs 15 residues. Germline values: CDR1 MGHRA, CDR2 YSYEKL. The ends lost 5 bases at V and 1 base at J; junction bases unmatched: 4.

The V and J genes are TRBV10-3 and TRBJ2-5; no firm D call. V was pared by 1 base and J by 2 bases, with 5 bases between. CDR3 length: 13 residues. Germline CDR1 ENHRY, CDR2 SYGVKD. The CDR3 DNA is TGTGCCATCAGTGAGTGTATTCAAGAGACCCAGTACTTC. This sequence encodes CAISECIQETQYF.

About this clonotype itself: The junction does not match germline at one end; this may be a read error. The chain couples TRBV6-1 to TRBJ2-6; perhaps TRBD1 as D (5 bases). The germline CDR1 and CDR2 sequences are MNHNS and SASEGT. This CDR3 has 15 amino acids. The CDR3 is CANWARNSGADVLTF. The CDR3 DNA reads TGTGCCAACTGGGCAAGAAACTCTGGGGCCGACGTCCTGACTTTC.

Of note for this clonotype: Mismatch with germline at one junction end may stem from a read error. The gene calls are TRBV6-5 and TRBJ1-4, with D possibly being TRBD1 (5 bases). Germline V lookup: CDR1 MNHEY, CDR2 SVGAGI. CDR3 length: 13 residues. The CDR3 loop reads CVSSFREREKLFF. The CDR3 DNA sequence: TGTGTCAGCAGTTTCAGGGAGCGTGAAAAACTGTTTTTC.

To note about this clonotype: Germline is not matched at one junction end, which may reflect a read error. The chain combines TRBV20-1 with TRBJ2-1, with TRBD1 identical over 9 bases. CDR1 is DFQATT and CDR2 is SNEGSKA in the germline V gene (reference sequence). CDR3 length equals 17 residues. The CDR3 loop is CGARGRDRDLSYNEQFF. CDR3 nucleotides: TGCGGTGCTAGAGGCCGGGACAGGGATTTGTCCTACAATGAGCAGTTCTTC.

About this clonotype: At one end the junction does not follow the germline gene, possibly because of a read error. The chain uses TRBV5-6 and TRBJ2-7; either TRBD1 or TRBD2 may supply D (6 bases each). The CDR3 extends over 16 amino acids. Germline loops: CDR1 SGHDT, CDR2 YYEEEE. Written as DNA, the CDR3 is TGTGCCAGCAGGAGGGGGGTATGGGCTCTAACCTACGAGCAGTATTTC. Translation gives CASRRGVWALTYEQYF.

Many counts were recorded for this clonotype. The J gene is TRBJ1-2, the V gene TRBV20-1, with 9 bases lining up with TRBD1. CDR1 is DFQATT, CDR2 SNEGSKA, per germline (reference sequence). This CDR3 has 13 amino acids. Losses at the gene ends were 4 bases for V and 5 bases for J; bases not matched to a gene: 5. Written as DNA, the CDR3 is TGCAGTGCTAAACAGGGGGCTGGGTATGGCTACACCTTC. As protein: CSAKQGAGYGYTF.

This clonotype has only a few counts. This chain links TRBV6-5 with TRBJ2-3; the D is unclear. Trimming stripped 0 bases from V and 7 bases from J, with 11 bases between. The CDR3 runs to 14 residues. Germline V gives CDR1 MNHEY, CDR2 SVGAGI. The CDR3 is CASSYSPAANTQYF. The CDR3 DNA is TGTGCCAGCAGTTACTCTCCGGCAGCAAATACGCAGTATTTT.

The CDR3 protein is CASSGQTDTQYF. CDR3 DNA: TGTGCCAGCAGTGGACAGACAGATACGCAGTATTTT. V and J are TRBV28 and TRBJ2-3, with D possibly matching TRBD1 (6 bases). CDR1 and CDR2 (germline): MDHEN, SYDVKM. This CDR3 comprises 12 residues. V gave up 5 bases and J gave up 3 bases, with 6 bases separating them. Combining the CDR3 with reference TRBV28 and TRBJ2-3 gives the whole variable domain DVKVTQSSRYLVKRTGEKVFLECVQDMDHENMFWYRQDPGLGLRLIYFSYDVKMKEKGDIPEGYSVSREKKERFSLILESASTNQTSMYLCASSGQTDTQYFGPGTRLTVL.

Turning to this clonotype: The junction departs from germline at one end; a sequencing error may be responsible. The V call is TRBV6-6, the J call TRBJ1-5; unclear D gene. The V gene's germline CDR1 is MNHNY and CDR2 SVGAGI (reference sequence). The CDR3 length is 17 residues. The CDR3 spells CTSSYSFDTGSNQPQHF. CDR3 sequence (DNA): TGTACCAGCAGTTACTCGTTCGATACGGGGAGCAATCAGCCCCAGCATTTT.

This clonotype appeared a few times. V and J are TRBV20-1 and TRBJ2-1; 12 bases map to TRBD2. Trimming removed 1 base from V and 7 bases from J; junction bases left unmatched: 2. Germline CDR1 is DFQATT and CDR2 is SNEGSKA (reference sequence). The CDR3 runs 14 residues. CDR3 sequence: CSARGLAGVNEQFF. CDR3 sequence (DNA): TGCAGTGCTAGAGGACTAGCGGGAGTAAATGAGCAGTTCTTC.

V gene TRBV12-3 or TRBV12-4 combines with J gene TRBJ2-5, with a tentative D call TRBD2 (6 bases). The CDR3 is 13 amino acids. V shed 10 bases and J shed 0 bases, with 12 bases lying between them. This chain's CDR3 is CATASSDQETQYF. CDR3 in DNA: TGTGCCACCGCGTCTAGCGACCAAGAGACCCAGTACTTC.

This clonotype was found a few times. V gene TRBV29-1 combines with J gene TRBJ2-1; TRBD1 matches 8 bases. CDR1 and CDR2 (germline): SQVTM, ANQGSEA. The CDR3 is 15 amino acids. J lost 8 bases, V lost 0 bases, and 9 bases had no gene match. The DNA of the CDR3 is TGCAGCGTTGAAGATATGGGACAGGCACCCGATGAGCAGTTCTTC. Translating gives CSVEDMGQAPDEQFF.

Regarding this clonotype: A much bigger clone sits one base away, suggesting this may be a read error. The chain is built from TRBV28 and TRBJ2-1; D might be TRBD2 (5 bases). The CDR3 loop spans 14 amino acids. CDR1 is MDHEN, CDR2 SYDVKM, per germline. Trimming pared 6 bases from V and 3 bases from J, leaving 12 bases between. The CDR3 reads CASSAPGNYNEQFF. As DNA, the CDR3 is TGTGCCAGCAGCGCCCCCGGGAACTACAATGAGCAGTTCTTC.

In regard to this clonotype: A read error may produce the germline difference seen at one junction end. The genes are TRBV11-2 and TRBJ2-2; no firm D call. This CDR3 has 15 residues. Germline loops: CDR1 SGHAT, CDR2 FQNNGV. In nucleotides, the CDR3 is TGTGCCAGCAGCACCCTAGATGGAGACACCGGTGAGCTGTTTTTT. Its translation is CASSTLDGDTGELFF.

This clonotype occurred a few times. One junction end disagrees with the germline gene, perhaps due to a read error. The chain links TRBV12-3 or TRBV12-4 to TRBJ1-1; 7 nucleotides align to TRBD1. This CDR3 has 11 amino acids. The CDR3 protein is CASSNRGEALF. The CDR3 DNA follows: TGTGCCAGCAGCAACAGGGGAGAAGCTCTCTTT.

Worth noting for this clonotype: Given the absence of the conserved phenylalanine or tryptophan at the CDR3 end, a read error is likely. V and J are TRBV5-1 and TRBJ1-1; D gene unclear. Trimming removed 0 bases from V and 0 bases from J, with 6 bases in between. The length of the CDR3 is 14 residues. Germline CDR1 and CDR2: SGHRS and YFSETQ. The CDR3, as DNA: TGCGCCAGCAGCTTGGTGACCATGAACACTGAAGCTTTCTCT. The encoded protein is CASSLVTMNTEAFS.

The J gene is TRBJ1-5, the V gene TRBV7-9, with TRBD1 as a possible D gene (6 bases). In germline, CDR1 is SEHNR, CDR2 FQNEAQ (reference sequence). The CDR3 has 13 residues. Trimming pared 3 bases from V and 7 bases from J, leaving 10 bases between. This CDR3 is CASSLGATQPQHF. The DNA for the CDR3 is TGTGCCAGCAGCTTGGGGGCTACGCAGCCCCAGCATTTT.